The rows below give T cell receptor beta chains drawn from one sample of a study of cytomegalovirus exposure and HLA in healthy donors. The table came from immunoSEQ multiplex PCR; TCRdb's copy has only in-frame clones and leaves some out. The sample lists around 140,000 clones, roughly three quarters occurring once. The specimen sequenced was PBMCs. These receptors came from a woman aged 55-69 years in good health and CMV-seronegative. Both conserved end residues are part of each CDR3. The order of the fields is V gene, J gene, D gene, clone size, CDR3 protein, CDR3 DNA. A D gene is named only where the DNA matches it firmly. A clone size is listed for some rows: how often the clone was seen (once, few, many), or a class if it is expanded.

TRBV29-1,TRBJ2-5,TRBD1,-,CSVAGTGGTETQYF,TGCAGCGTTGCTGGGACAGGGGGTACAGAGACCCAGTACTTC
TRBV6-5,TRBJ2-3,-,-,CASSRDMPTDTQYF,TGTGCCAGCAGTCGGGACATGCCCACAGATACGCAGTATTTT
TRBV5-1,TRBJ1-6,-,-,CASSFTETGGSYNSPLHF,TGCGCCAGCAGCTTTACAGAGACCGGAGGGTCCTATAATTCACCCCTCCACTTT
TRBV18,TRBJ1-6,TRBD1,-,CASSPDRVSNSPLHF,TGTGCCAGCTCACCCGACAGGGTCTCTAATTCACCCCTCCACTTT
TRBV7-9,TRBJ1-4,-,-,CASRGIGEKLFF,TGTGCCTCAAGGGGAATTGGGGAAAAACTGTTTTTT
TRBV28,TRBJ1-2,-,-,CASSLTGPYGYTF,TGTGCCAGCAGTTTGACAGGCCCCTATGGCTACACCTTC
TRBV11-3,TRBJ2-7,TRBD1,few,CASSYTGASYEQYF,TGTGCCAGCAGCTACACAGGGGCGTCCTACGAGCAGTACTTC
TRBV30,TRBJ2-6,-,once,CALTEGGSGANVLTF,TGTGCCCTTACGGAAGGGGGCTCTGGGGCCAACGTCCTGACTTTC
TRBV27,TRBJ2-3,TRBD1,-,CASSPPSTGDTQYF,TGTGCCAGCAGCCCCCCCTCGACAGGGGATACGCAGTATTTT
TRBV5-5,TRBJ1-1,-,-,CASSSRGANTEAFF,TGTGCCAGCAGCTCCAGGGGAGCGAACACTGAAGCTTTCTTT
TRBV21-1,TRBJ1-4,-,-,CASSPNISTNEKLFF,TGTGCCAGCAGCCCCAACATCTCAACTAATGAAAAACTGTTTTTT
TRBV6-4,TRBJ2-7,-,once,CASSDPGRDSYEQYF,TGTGCCAGCAGTGACCCTGGCAGGGACTCCTACGAGCAGTACTTC
TRBV2,TRBJ2-1,TRBD2,once,CASSGSSGSYNEQFF,TGTGCCAGCAGCGGTTCTAGCGGCTCCTACAATGAGCAGTTCTTC
TRBV4-2,TRBJ1-2,-,-,CASSPLEGGLEGGYTF,TGTGCCAGCAGCCCCCTAGAGGGAGGGTTGGAGGGGGGCTACACCTTC
TRBV5-1,TRBJ2-6,-,-,CASSSGGSGANVLTF,TGCGCCAGCAGCTCCGGGGGTTCTGGGGCCAACGTCCTGACTTTC
TRBV21-1,TRBJ2-3,-,-,CASSKASGARGDTQYF,TGTGCCAGCAGCAAGGCTAGCGGGGCCCGCGGAGATACGCAGTATTTT
TRBV28,TRBJ2-7,TRBD1,few,CASRARQGLSYEQYF,TGTGCCAGCCGGGCCCGACAGGGCCTCTCCTACGAGCAGTACTTC
TRBV7-6,TRBJ1-5,-,-,CASSPGRNQPQHF,TGTGCCAGCAGCCCGGGTAGGAATCAGCCCCAGCATTTT
TRBV21-1,TRBJ1-5,-,-,CASSKGGEGNQPQHF,TGTGCCAGCAGCAAAGGAGGGGAGGGCAATCAGCCCCAGCATTTT
TRBV2,TRBJ1-3,-,-,CASGRNTIYF,TGTGCGTCGGGGAGAAACACCATATATTTT
TRBV28,TRBJ1-4,-,few,CASSLGGYGTEKLFF,TGTGCCAGCAGTTTAGGGGGCTACGGGACTGAAAAACTGTTTTTT
TRBV11-2,TRBJ2-2,TRBD2,-,CASSRAGGNTGELFF,TGTGCCAGCAGCCGAGCGGGGGGGAACACCGGGGAGCTGTTTTTT
TRBV2,TRBJ1-2,TRBD1,-,CASRAGTGFGGYTF,TGTGCCAGCAGGGCCGGGACAGGGTTTGGTGGCTACACCTTC
TRBV19,TRBJ2-2,TRBD2,once,CASTKSYGGRGRGTGELFF,TGTGCCAGTACCAAAAGCTACGGCGGGAGGGGCCGGGGCACCGGGGAGCTGTTTTTT
TRBV25-1,TRBJ2-1,TRBD1,-,CASSDPGTGANEQFF,TGTGCCAGCAGTGATCCCGGGACAGGGGCCAATGAGCAGTTCTTC
TRBV6-5,TRBJ1-1,-,-,CASSYPGAEAFF,TGTGCCAGCAGTTACCCGGGAGCCGAAGCTTTCTTT
TRBV7-2,TRBJ2-3,TRBD2,-,CASSFLSGGGRTDTQYF,TGTGCCAGCAGCTTTTTAAGCGGGGGGGGACGCACAGATACGCAGTATTTT
TRBV5-1,TRBJ2-1,TRBD2,-,CASSRGGPVQYNEQFF,TGCGCCAGCAGCCGGGGGGGCCCGGTACAATACAATGAGCAGTTCTTC
TRBV27,TRBJ2-2,TRBD2,once,CASSTTSGITGELFF,TGTGCCAGCAGTACGACTAGCGGGATAACGGGGGAGCTGTTTTTT
TRBV6-1,TRBJ1-1,TRBD1,-,CASTPTQGARAFF,TGTGCCAGCACCCCAACCCAGGGGGCAAGAGCTTTCTTT
TRBV2,TRBJ2-5,-,-,CASSEVGRGLQTQYF,TGTGCCAGCAGTGAGGTCGGAAGGGGCCTACAGACCCAGTACTTC
TRBV28,TRBJ1-1,-,-,CASSLQQTNTEAFF,TGTGCCAGCAGTTTACAACAGACGAACACTGAAGCTTTCTTT
TRBV7-8,TRBJ2-7,TRBD2,few,CASSVTSGRNEQYF,TGTGCCAGCAGTGTGACTAGCGGGAGGAACGAGCAGTACTTC
TRBV5-4,TRBJ2-5,TRBD2,-,CASSLPGGAWETQYF,TGTGCCAGCAGCCTGCCGGGGGGGGCTTGGGAGACCCAGTACTTC
TRBV19,TRBJ1-1,-,-,CASSVETGNTEAFF,TGTGCCAGTAGCGTGGAGACAGGAAACACTGAAGCTTTCTTT
TRBV16,TRBJ2-1,-,-,CASSPRELTSEQFF,TGTGCCAGCAGCCCTCGAGAACTTACTAGTGAGCAGTTCTTC
TRBV15,TRBJ1-6,TRBD1,-,CATSRRDRGGSPLHF,TGTGCCACCAGCAGGAGGGACAGGGGAGGTTCACCCCTCCACTTT
TRBV27,TRBJ2-7,-,few,CASAETAVRDEQYF,TGTGCCAGCGCGGAGACGGCCGTTCGTGACGAGCAGTACTTC
TRBV5-4,TRBJ2-7,TRBD2,-,CASSLVRAGGRNEQYF,TGTGCCAGCAGCTTGGTTAGGGCGGGAGGCCGGAACGAGCAGTACTTC
TRBV2,TRBJ2-7,TRBD1,-,CASSFDRGSYEQYF,TGTGCCAGCAGTTTCGACAGGGGTTCCTACGAGCAGTACTTC
TRBV11-3,TRBJ2-3,-,-,CASSLSRGTITDTQYF,TGTGCCAGCAGCTTATCCAGGGGAACAATCACAGATACGCAGTATTTT
TRBV28,TRBJ1-2,TRBD1,-,CASSLGKGAGGYTF,TGTGCCAGCAGTCTTGGGAAGGGGGCCGGCGGCTACACCTTC
TRBV30,TRBJ1-4,-,-,CAWTAGWMGGANEKLFF,TGTGCCTGGACGGCAGGGTGGATGGGTGGAGCTAATGAAAAACTGTTTTTT
TRBV18,TRBJ1-2,TRBD1,-,CASSPGQGNNYGYTF,TGTGCCAGCTCACCGGGACAGGGGAATAACTATGGCTACACCTTC
TRBV5-6,TRBJ1-1,-,-,CASSLGQGGTEAFF,TGTGCCAGCAGCTTGGGGCAGGGAGGCACTGAAGCTTTCTTT
TRBV30,TRBJ1-1,TRBD1,-,CAWTPGTGITEAFF,TGTGCCTGGACACCCGGGACAGGGATAACTGAAGCTTTCTTT
TRBV6-5,TRBJ1-5,TRBD1,-,CASSYTGGGQPQHF,TGTGCCAGCAGTTACACAGGGGGCGGTCAGCCCCAGCATTTT
TRBV7-8,TRBJ2-1,TRBD2,-,CASSSGLAVYLHNEQFF,TGTGCCAGCAGCTCCGGACTAGCGGTCTATTTACACAATGAGCAGTTCTTC
TRBV4-1,TRBJ2-5,TRBD2,few,CASSRGTSGLSEETQYF,TGCGCCAGCAGCCGAGGGACTAGCGGGTTATCAGAAGAGACCCAGTACTTC
TRBV13,TRBJ2-7,-,-,CASSILIRGSYEQYF,TGTGCCAGCAGCATTTTAATCAGGGGATCCTACGAGCAGTACTTC
TRBV27,TRBJ2-2,TRBD1,-,CASSFRQGVPLSNTGELFF,TGTGCCAGCAGTTTTAGACAGGGTGTCCCACTATCGAACACCGGGGAGCTGTTTTTT
TRBV5-1,TRBJ2-3,TRBD2,-,CASSLAQTSGRADTQYF,TGCGCCAGCAGCTTGGCACAGACTAGCGGGAGAGCAGATACGCAGTATTTT